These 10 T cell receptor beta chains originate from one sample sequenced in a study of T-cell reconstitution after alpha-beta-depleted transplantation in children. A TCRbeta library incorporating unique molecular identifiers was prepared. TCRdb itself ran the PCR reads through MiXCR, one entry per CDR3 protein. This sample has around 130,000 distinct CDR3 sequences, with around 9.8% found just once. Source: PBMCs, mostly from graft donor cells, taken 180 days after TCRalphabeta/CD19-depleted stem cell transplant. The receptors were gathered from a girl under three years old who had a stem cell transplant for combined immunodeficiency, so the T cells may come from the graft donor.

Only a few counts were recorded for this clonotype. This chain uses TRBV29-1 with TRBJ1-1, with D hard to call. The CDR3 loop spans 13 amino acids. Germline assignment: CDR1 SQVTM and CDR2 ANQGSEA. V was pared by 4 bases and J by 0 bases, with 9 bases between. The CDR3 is CSVVKGLNTEAFF. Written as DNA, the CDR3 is TGCAGCGTTGTGAAGGGTCTGAACACTGAAGCTTTCTTT.

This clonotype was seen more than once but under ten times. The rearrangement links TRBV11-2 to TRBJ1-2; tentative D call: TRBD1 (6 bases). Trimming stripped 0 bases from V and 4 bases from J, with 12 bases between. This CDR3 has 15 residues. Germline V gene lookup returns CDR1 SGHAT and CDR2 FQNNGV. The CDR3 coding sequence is TGTGCCAGCAGCTTAGATCAGACAGGCATCTATGGCTACACCTTC. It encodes CASSLDQTGIYGYTF.

The DNA of the CDR3 is TGTGCCAGCAGCGCCCGGAGAGACAGATGGAACTATGGCTACACCTTC. This codes for CASSARRDRWNYGYTF. The genes are TRBV7-8 and TRBJ1-2, with a tentative D call TRBD1 (5 bases). Trimming left V 5 bases short and J 2 bases short, with 18 bases between. The CDR3 spans 16 residues. CDR1 is SGHVS and CDR2 is FQNEAQ in the germline V gene.

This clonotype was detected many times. Here the CDR3 DNA reads TGCAGTGCTAGACGCCTAACAGGGGGCGTTGAGCAGTTCTTC. This translates into CSARRLTGGVEQFF. The chain recombines TRBV20-1 with TRBJ2-1, with 9 positions matching TRBD1. V was pared by 2 bases and J by 9 bases, with 8 bases of the junction left unmatched. The CDR3 is made up of 14 amino acids. The V gene's germline CDR1 is DFQATT and CDR2 SNEGSKA (reference sequence).

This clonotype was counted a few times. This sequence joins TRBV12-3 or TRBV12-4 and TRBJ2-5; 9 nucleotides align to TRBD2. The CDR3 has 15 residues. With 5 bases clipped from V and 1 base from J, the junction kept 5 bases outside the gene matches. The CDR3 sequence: CASSPLAGPQETQYF. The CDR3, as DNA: TGTGCCAGCAGTCCTCTAGCGGGACCCCAAGAGACCCAGTACTTC.

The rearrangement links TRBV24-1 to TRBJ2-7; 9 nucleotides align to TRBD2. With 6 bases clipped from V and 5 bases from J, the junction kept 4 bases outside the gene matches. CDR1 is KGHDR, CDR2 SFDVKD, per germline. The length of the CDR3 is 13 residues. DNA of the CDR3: TGTGCCACCAGTAATAGCGGGAGCAACGAGCAGTACTTC. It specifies CATSNSGSNEQYF.

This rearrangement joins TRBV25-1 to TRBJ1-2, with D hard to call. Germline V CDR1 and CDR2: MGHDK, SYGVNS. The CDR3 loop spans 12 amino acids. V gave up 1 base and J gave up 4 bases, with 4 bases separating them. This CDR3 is CASSEFAYGYTF. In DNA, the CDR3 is TGTGCCAGCAGTGAATTTGCCTATGGCTACACCTTC.

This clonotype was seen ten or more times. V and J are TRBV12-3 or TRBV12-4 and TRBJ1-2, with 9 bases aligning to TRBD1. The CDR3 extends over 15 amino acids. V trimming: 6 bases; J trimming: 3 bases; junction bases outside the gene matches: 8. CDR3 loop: CASSLDRGGYYGYTF. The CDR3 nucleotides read TGTGCCAGCAGCCTCGACAGGGGGGGGTACTATGGCTACACCTTC.

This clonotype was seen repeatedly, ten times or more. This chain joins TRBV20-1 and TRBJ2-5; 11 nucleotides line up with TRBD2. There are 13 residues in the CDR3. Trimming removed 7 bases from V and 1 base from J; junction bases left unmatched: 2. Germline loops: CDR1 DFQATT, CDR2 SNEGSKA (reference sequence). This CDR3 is CSVAGGPQETQYF. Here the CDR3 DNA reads TGCAGTGTAGCGGGAGGGCCCCAAGAGACCCAGTACTTC.

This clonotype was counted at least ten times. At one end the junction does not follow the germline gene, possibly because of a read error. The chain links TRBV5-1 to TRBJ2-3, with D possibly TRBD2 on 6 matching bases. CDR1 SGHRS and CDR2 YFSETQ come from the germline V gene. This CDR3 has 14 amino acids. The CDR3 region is CASSLLAVTDTQYF. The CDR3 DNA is TGTGCCAGCAGCTTGTTAGCGGTAACAGATACGCAGTATTTT.